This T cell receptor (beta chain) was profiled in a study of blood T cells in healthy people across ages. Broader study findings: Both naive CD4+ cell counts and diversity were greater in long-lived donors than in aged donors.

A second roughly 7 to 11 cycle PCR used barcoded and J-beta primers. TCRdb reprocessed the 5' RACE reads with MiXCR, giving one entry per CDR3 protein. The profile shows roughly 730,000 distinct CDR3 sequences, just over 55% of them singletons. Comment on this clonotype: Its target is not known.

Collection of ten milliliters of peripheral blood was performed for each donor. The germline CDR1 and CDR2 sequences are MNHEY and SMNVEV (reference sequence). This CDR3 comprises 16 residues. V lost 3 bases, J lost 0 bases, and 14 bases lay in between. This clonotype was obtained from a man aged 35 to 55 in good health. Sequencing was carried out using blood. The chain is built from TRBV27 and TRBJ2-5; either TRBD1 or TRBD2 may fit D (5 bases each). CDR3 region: CASSLGVGLYQETQYF. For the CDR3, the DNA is TGTGCCAGCAGTTTGGGGGTGGGTTTGTACCAAGAGACCCAGTACTTC.